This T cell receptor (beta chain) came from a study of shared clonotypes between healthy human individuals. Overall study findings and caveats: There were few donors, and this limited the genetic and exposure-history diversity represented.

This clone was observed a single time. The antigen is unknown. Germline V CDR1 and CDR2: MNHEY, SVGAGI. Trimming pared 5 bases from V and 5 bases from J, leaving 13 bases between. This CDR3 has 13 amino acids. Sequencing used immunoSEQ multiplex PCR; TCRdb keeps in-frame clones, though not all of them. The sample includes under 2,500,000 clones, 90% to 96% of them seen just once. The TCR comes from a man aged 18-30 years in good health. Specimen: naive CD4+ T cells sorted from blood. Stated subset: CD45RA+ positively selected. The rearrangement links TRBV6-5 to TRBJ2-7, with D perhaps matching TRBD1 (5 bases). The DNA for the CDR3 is TGTGCCAGCAGTCTCTACGGACAAGACGAGCAGTACTTC. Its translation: CASSLYGQDEQYF.